This TCR beta chain was identified during a study of OX40 agonist ivuxolimab in advanced cancers. Looking at the study overall: Administration of intravenous ivuxolimab to patients occurred every 2 weeks at 0.01 to 10 mg/kg. Study-level points and caveats: Fewer expanded clones were found on average in CD4+ than in CD8+ T cells.

The count of this clone is one. Its specificity is not known. Autoimmune disease history or systemic immunosuppression meant exclusion. Clones were sequenced by immunoSEQ multiplex PCR, and TCRdb holds only the in-frame ones, with some missing. The sample consists of more than 9,500 clones, around 74% of them appearing once. The CDR3 length is 11 residues. CDR1 SQVTM and CDR2 ANQGSEA come from the germline V gene. Trimming stripped 7 bases from V and 8 bases from J, with 12 bases between. The receptor's source is an adult with an advanced solid tumor such as melanoma, head and neck, liver or kidney cancer. The specimen comprised CD4+ or CD8+ T cells sorted from blood, sampled in a trial of the OX40 agonist ivuxolimab. V usage is TRBV29-1 and J usage is TRBJ2-1; D assignment may be TRBD1 or TRBD2 (6 bases each). CDR3 in amino acids: CSAGATDEQFF. CDR3 DNA: TGCAGCGCGGGGGCGACAGATGAGCAGTTCTTC.